The clone carrying this T cell receptor beta chain was detected ten times or more. Its specificity is not known. Profiling relied on immunoSEQ multiplex PCR, and the TCRdb table lists in-frame clones only, not all of them. This sample carries some 23,000 clones, none of them present only once. The sample comes from a study of T cells after posttransplantation cyclophosphamide. Study-level results: Donor-recipient repertoire similarity was low at 1-2 months, rising over year one. Blood and skin or GI T cell repertoires showed limited TRB overlap. Recipient CMV seropositivity and CMV reactivation strongly tracked TRB clonality.

The CDR3 totals 18 residues. Germline assignment: CDR1 KGHSH and CDR2 LQKENI. The J segment lost 6 bases and the V segment lost 3 bases, leaving 14 bases of the junction unmatched. The TCR sequence derives from a woman between 45 and 65 years old in good health, CMV-negative, and a related stem cell transplant donor. Sequenced sample: PBMCs. The chain combines TRBV18 with TRBJ2-1, with 10 bases fitting TRBD1. Here the CDR3 reads CASSPIGDRGPRGNEQFF. CDR3 DNA: TGTGCCAGCTCACCGATCGGTGACAGGGGGCCCCGCGGCAATGAGCAGTTCTTC.